Following are 10 T cell receptor beta chains from one sample sequenced in a study of T cell changes during pregnancy in multiple sclerosis. The assay was immunoSEQ multiplex PCR, and TCRdb's table has in-frame clones only and misses some. Seen here are tens of thousands of clones, over 90% observed once, and the top ten hold under 0.85%. The sequenced sample was peripheral blood, obtained in the third trimester of pregnancy. These receptors originate from a female donor with multiple sclerosis, enrolled in a pregnancy study.

This chain joins TRBV28 and TRBJ1-1, with D tentatively TRBD1 (5 bases). V lost 7 bases and J 1 base, leaving 10 bases between the germline ends. The CDR3 consists of 13 residues. Germline V CDR1 and CDR2: MDHEN, SYDVKM. CDR3 amino acids: CASKSGSNTEAFF. The CDR3 bases are TGTGCCAGCAAGTCAGGGTCGAACACTGAAGCTTTCTTT.

The chain combines TRBV5-1 with TRBJ1-3; D is uncertain. The V end lost 7 bases, the J end lost 2 bases, and 10 bases lay between the germline ends. Germline values: CDR1 SGHRS, CDR2 YFSETQ. The CDR3 loop spans 13 amino acids. The CDR3 reads CASGEGAGNTIYF. In DNA, the CDR3 is TGCGCCAGCGGAGAGGGAGCTGGAAACACCATATATTTT. The whole variable domain, remainder taken from reference TRBV5-1 and TRBJ1-3, is KAGVTQTPRYLIKTRGQQVTLSCSPISGHRSVSWYQQTPGQGLQFLFEYFSETQRNKGNFPGRFSGRQFSNSRSEMNVSTLELGDSALYLCASGEGAGNTIYFGEGSWLTVV.

The chain is built from TRBV6-1 and TRBJ2-2; 14 nucleotides line up with TRBD2. J was trimmed by 8 bases and V by 1 base; bases with no gene match: 0. Germline V gives CDR1 MNHNS, CDR2 SASEGT. This CDR3 comprises 15 residues. CDR3 DNA sequence: TGTGCCAGCAGTGAAGGACTAGCGGGAGGGGGGGAGCTGTTTTTT. Translating gives CASSEGLAGGGELFF.

The gene calls are TRBV6-1 and TRBJ1-5, with a tentative D call TRBD1 (5 bases). The CDR3 consists of 15 residues. Per germline, CDR1 MNHNS and CDR2 SASEGT. V was pared by 2 bases and J by 0 bases, with 8 bases between. The CDR3, as DNA: TGTGCCAGCAGTGAACAGGGAAGTAGCAATCAGCCCCAGCATTTT. This sequence encodes CASSEQGSSNQPQHF.

The V and J genes are TRBV30 and TRBJ1-2; 7 nucleotides agree with TRBD1. The germline gives CDR1 GTSNPN, CDR2 SVGIG (reference sequence). The V segment lost 3 bases and the J segment 3 bases; nucleotides outside the gene matches: 1. This CDR3 contains 12 residues. The CDR3 loop reads CAWSGTDYGYTF. CDR3 nucleotide sequence: TGTGCCTGGAGCGGGACAGACTATGGCTACACCTTC.

Comment on this clone: One junction end does not reproduce the germline sequence, and a read error may be involved. The J gene is TRBJ2-7, the V gene TRBV5-1; D call uncertain. The germline gives CDR1 SGHRS, CDR2 YFSETQ. This CDR3 has 14 residues. CDR3 region: CASSLVLGSHEQYF. CDR3 coding DNA: TGCGCCAGCAGCTTGGTCCTGGGCTCCCACGAGCAGTACTTC.

CDR3 sequence reads: CASSRSRQGNNEQFF. DNA for the CDR3: TGTGCCAGCAGCCGCTCCCGACAGGGTAACAATGAGCAGTTCTTC. V gene TRBV6-5 combines with J gene TRBJ2-1; 7 bases are a match to TRBD1. CDR1 and CDR2 from the germline V gene are MNHEY and SVGAGI. The CDR3 consists of 15 residues. V lost 6 bases, J lost 5 bases, and 10 bases stayed unmatched.

This clone was detected only a few times. This chain uses TRBV5-4 with TRBJ1-2; a weak D match, TRBD1 (5 bases). Between the trimmed V and J ends, which lost 3 bases and 6 bases, there was a span of 12 bases. From germline, CDR1 is SGHNT and CDR2 YYREEE (reference sequence). There are 13 residues in the CDR3. The CDR3 region has the DNA TGTGCCAGCAGCTCGGGGGGATTGGATGGCTACACCTTC. Translation gives CASSSGGLDGYTF.

In this sample, this clone turned up once. The rearrangement uses TRBV4-1 and TRBJ2-7; no definite D call. Germline-derived CDR1 and CDR2 are MGHRA and YSYEKL. V lost 1 base and J lost 3, with 7 bases in between. The CDR3 extends over 13 amino acids. The CDR3 DNA follows: TGCGCCAGCAGCCAAGGCGAGAACTACGAGCAGTACTTC. Translated, it gives CASSQGENYEQYF.

This chain connects TRBV6-1 to TRBJ2-3; 7 bases are shared with TRBD1. Germline V lookup: CDR1 MNHNS, CDR2 SASEGT. The CDR3 is 18 residues long. The V segment lost 1 base and the J segment 0 bases; nucleotides outside the gene matches: 10. This CDR3 is CASSEVWAGRGSTDTQYF. The CDR3 DNA sequence: TGTGCCAGCAGTGAAGTTTGGGCGGGCAGGGGGAGCACAGATACGCAGTATTTT.